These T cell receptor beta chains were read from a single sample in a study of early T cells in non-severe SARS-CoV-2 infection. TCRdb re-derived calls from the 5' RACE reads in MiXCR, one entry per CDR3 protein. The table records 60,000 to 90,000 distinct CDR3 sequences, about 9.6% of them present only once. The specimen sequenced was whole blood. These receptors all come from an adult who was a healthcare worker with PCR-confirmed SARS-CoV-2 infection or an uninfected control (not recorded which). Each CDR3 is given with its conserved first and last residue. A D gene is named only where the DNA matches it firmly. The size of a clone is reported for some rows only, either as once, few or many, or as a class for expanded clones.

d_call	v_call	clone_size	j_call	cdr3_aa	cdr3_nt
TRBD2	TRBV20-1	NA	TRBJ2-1	CSATPGTSIGNEQFF	TGCAGTGCCACCCCCGGGACTAGCATCGGCAATGAGCAGTTCTTC
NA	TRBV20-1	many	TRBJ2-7	CSASPGSTNYEQYF	TGCAGTGCTAGTCCGGGATCAACGAACTACGAGCAGTACTTC
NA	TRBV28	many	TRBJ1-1	CASSLPGTGNKKAFF	TGTGCCAGCAGTTTGCCCGGGACGGGTAACAAAAAAGCTTTCTTT
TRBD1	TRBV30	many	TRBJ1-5	CAFQGASGQPQHF	TGTGCATTTCAGGGGGCATCGGGTCAGCCCCAGCATTTT
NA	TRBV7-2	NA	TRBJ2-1	CASSPELRSSYNEQFF	TGTGCCAGCAGCCCGGAGTTAAGGAGCTCCTACAATGAGCAGTTCTTC
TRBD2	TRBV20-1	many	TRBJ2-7	CSAPRPLAGAYEQYF	TGCAGTGCTCCTCGACCCCTAGCGGGGGCGTACGAGCAGTACTTC
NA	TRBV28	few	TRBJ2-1	CASSENEQFF	TGTGCCAGCAGTGAAAATGAGCAGTTCTTC
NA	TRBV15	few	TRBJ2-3	CATSRDQLTDTQYF	TGTGCCACCAGCAGAGACCAGCTCACAGATACGCAGTATTTT
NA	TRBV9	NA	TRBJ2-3	CASSNGGADTQYF	TGTGCCAGCAGCAACGGCGGGGCAGATACGCAGTATTTT
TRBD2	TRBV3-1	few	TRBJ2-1	CASSLPSGRAQSSYNEQFF	TGTGCCAGCAGCCTTCCTAGCGGGAGAGCCCAAAGCTCCTACAATGAGCAGTTCTTC
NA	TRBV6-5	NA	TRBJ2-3	CASRRSEADTQYF	TGTGCCAGCAGGCGTAGTGAAGCAGATACGCAGTATTTT
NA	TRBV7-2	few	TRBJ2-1	CASSLAGVNEQFF	TGTGCCAGCAGCTTAGCGGGGGTGAATGAGCAGTTCTTC
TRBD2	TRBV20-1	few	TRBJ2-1	CSASTSAQSYNEQFF	TGCAGTGCTAGTACTAGCGCCCAGTCCTACAATGAGCAGTTCTTC
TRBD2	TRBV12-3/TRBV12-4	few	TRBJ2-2	CASSLMGGRGTGELFF	TGTGCCAGCAGTTTAATGGGCGGGAGGGGCACCGGGGAGCTGTTTTTT
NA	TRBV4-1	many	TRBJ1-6	CASRTNRESRNSPLHF	TGCGCCAGCAGAACGAACAGGGAGTCCAGGAATTCACCCCTCCACTTT
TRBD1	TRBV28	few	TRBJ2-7	CASINAGTAYEQYF	TGTGCCAGCATTAATGCCGGGACAGCCTACGAGCAGTACTTC
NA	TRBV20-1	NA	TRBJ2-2	CSARGAGINTGELFF	TGCAGTGCTAGGGGGGCAGGGATTAACACCGGGGAGCTGTTTTTT
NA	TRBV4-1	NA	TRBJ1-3	CASSQDVRNTIYF	TGCGCCAGCAGCCAAGACGTCCGAAACACCATATATTTT
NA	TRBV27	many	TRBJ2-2	CASSLEGAGELFF	TGTGCCAGCAGTTTAGAAGGTGCCGGGGAGCTGTTTTTT
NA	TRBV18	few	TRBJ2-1	CASSPLYAETGRAHEQFF	TGTGCCAGCTCACCATTGTATGCTGAGACAGGGAGGGCCCATGAGCAGTTCTTC
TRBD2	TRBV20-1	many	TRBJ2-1	CSAKVGLAGGSYNEQFF	TGCAGTGCCAAAGTCGGGCTAGCGGGAGGGTCCTACAATGAGCAGTTCTTC
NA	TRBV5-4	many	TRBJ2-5	CASSLDRESETQYF	TGTGCCAGCAGCTTGGACAGGGAGTCGGAGACCCAGTACTTC
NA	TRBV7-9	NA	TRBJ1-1	CASSRGGLNTEAFF	TGTGCCAGCAGCCGAGGAGGGCTAAACACTGAAGCTTTCTTT
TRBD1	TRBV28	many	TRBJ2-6	CASTYGTGGFHSGANVLTF	TGTGCCAGCACTTACGGGACAGGGGGCTTCCACTCTGGGGCCAACGTCCTGACTTTC
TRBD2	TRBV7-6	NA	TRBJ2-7	CASIRPGLAGSEQYF	TGTGCCAGCATCCGACCGGGACTAGCGGGAAGCGAGCAGTACTTC
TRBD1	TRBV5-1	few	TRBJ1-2	CASSPSGQGEGYTF	TGCGCCAGCAGCCCTTCGGGGCAGGGGGAGGGCTACACCTTC
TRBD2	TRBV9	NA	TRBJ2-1	CASSVGPGTSGWNEQFF	TGTGCCAGCAGCGTAGGACCTGGAACTAGCGGGTGGAATGAGCAGTTCTTC
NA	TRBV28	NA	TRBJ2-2	CASSLQGRGWNLLFF	TGTGCCAGCAGTTTACAAGGGCGAGGTTGGAATTTGCTGTTTTTT
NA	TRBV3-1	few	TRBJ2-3	CASSQDSRTQYF	TGTGCCAGCAGCCAAGATAGTCGTACGCAGTATTTT
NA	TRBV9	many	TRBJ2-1	CASSARPRGEQFF	TGTGCCAGCAGCGCCCGGCCCCGTGGAGAGCAGTTCTTC
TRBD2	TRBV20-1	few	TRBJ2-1	CSARDRLAGDAYNEQFF	TGCAGTGCTAGAGATCGGCTAGCGGGAGATGCCTACAATGAGCAGTTCTTC
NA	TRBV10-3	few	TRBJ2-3	CAISGGSPDTQYF	TGTGCCATCAGTGGCGGGTCCCCAGATACGCAGTATTTT
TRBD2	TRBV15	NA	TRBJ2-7	CATTSGAGYEQYF	TGTGCCACCACCTCGGGAGCGGGATACGAGCAGTACTTC
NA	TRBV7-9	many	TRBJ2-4	CASSSQGMLAKNIQYF	TGTGCCAGCAGCTCTCAGGGGATGTTAGCCAAAAACATTCAGTACTTC
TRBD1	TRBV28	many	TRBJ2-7	CASIEQGAGSYEQYF	TGTGCCAGCATCGAGCAGGGGGCTGGGTCCTACGAGCAGTACTTC
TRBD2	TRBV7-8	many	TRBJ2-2	CASSLDSSGINTGELFF	TGTGCCAGCAGCTTAGATTCTAGCGGGATAAACACCGGGGAGCTGTTTTTT
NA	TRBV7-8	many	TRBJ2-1	CASSFAMYNEQFF	TGTGCCAGCAGCTTTGCCATGTACAATGAGCAGTTCTTC
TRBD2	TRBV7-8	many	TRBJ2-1	CASSAGTSGTDEQFF	TGTGCCAGCAGCGCGGGGACTAGCGGGACGGATGAGCAGTTCTTC
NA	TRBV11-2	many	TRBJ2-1	CASSLVSLYNEQFF	TGTGCCAGCAGCTTAGTCTCTCTTTACAATGAGCAGTTCTTC
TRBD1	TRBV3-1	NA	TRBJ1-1	CASSQQPGQLTEAFF	TGTGCCAGCAGCCAACAACCGGGACAGCTAACTGAAGCTTTCTTT
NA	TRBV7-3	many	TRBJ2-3	CASSLSPQSTDTQYF	TGTGCCAGCAGCCTATCCCCACAGAGCACAGATACGCAGTATTTT
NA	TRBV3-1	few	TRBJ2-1	CASSQGVGGGRNEQFF	TGTGCCAGCAGCCAAGGAGTTGGGGGCGGTCGCAATGAGCAGTTCTTC
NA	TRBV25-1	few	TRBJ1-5	CASSAEGAQHF	TGTGCCAGCAGTGCCGAGGGAGCCCAGCATTTT
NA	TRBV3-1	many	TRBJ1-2	CASSQDVAGWDGYTF	TGTGCCAGCAGCCAAGATGTAGCAGGGTGGGATGGCTACACCTTC
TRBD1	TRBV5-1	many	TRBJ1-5	CASSLGDRDDQPQHF	TGCGCCAGCAGCTTGGGGGACAGGGATGATCAGCCCCAGCATTTT
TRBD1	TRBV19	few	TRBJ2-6	CASSPGGDISGANVLTF	TGTGCCAGTAGTCCAGGGGGCGATATCTCTGGGGCCAACGTCCTGACTTTC
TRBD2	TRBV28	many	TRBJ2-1	CASSPHSGRAARQFF	TGTGCCAGCAGTCCCCATAGCGGGAGGGCGGCGCGGCAGTTCTTC
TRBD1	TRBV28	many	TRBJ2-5	CASSLDGTGKTQYF	TGTGCCAGCAGTTTAGACGGGACAGGGAAGACCCAGTACTTC
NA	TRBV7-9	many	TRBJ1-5	CASSQHLGGSNQPQHF	TGTGCCAGCAGCCAGCATCTGGGGGGGAGCAATCAGCCCCAGCATTTT
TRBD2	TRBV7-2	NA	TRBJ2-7	CASSLPPTSGRVDF	TGTGCCAGCAGCCTGCCACCGACTAGCGGGAGGGTGGACTTC
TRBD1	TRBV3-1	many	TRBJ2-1	CASSQGDRENEQFF	TGTGCCAGCAGCCAAGGGGACAGGGAGAATGAGCAGTTCTTC
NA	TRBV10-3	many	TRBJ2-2	CAISESGTHTGELFF	TGTGCCATCAGTGAGTCGGGTACCCACACCGGGGAGCTGTTTTTT
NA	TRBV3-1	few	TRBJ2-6	CASSLRGSGANVLTF	TGTGCCAGCAGCCTCAGGGGTTCTGGGGCCAACGTCCTGACTTTC
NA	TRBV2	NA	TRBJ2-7	CASSGGLASYEQYF	TGTGCCAGCAGCGGAGGGTTAGCTTCCTACGAGCAGTACTTC